A single sample gave rise to the 24 T cell receptor beta chains below, sequenced in a study of blood T cell repertoires in COVID-19. TCRdb's table, derived via immunoSEQ multiplex PCR, lists solely in-frame clones and lacks some. The profile shows about 70,000 clones, approximately 84% of them singletons. The sample consisted of peripheral blood. Every receptor here comes from a human donor in a cohort sampled during active COVID-19.

V is TRBV10-3 and J is TRBJ2-2; D possibly corresponds to TRBD2 (6 bases). Germline CDR1 ENHRY, CDR2 SYGVKD. The CDR3 is made up of 14 amino acids. Trimming stripped 4 bases from V and 6 bases from J, with 12 bases between. CDR3 DNA: TGTGCCATCAGTGCGGTCAGGGAGGCCGGGGAGCTGTTTTTT. Its translation: CAISAVREAGELFF.

The V call is TRBV6-5, the J call TRBJ1-1; 7 bases are shared with TRBD1. The junction had 5 bases not matched to a gene; V was cut back by 6 bases and J by 4 bases. CDR3 length: 13 residues. Germline loops: CDR1 MNHEY, CDR2 SVGAGI. This chain's CDR3 is CASSQPGGTEAFF. Written as DNA, the CDR3 is TGTGCCAGCAGCCAACCAGGGGGCACTGAAGCTTTCTTT.

The V gene is TRBV5-6, the J gene TRBJ1-3, with D hard to call. This CDR3 spans 16 amino acids. Per the germline V gene, CDR1 is SGHDT and CDR2 is YYEEEE. Trimming removed 2 bases from V and 0 bases from J, with 12 bases in between. CDR3: CASSLTLGDSGNTIYF. CDR3 coding DNA: TGTGCCAGCAGCTTAACTCTTGGTGACTCTGGAAACACCATATATTTT.

The gene calls are TRBV7-2 and TRBJ1-5, with TRBD1 matching over 8 bases. Losses at the gene ends were 5 bases for V and 2 bases for J; bases not matched to a gene: 8. Germline V gene data show CDR1 as SGHTA and CDR2 as FQGNSA. The CDR3 covers 16 residues. CDR3 nucleotide sequence: TGTGCCAGCAGCCTATGGGGGACAGGAGGCAATCAGCCCCAGCATTTT. Protein product: CASSLWGTGGNQPQHF.

This chain joins TRBV4-1 and TRBJ1-2; D not certain. Germline V gives CDR1 MGHRA, CDR2 YSYEKL. The V gene lost 0 bases and the J gene lost 4 bases, with 21 bases spanning the gap. This CDR3 comprises 18 residues. DNA of the CDR3: TGCGCCAGCAGCCAAGATGTGAGTGGGCAGATCAAACCCTATGGCTACACCTTC. This sequence encodes CASSQDVSGQIKPYGYTF.

This chain links TRBV4-1 with TRBJ2-4; perhaps TRBD1 as D (5 bases). Trimming left V 6 bases short and J 6 bases short, with 18 bases between. This CDR3 has 15 residues. Germline V lookup: CDR1 MGHRA, CDR2 YSYEKL. In nucleotides, the CDR3 is TGCGCCAGCAGTTCAAGGGGTGAAGCAAGAAACATTCAGTACTTC. This codes for CASSSRGEARNIQYF.

This chain joins TRBV5-1 and TRBJ2-7; D not resolved. The CDR3 sequence is 14 residues long. Trimming shortened V by 3 bases and J by 0 bases, and 10 bases separated the two germline ends. In germline, CDR1 is SGHRS, CDR2 YFSETQ. CDR3 DNA: TGCGCCAGCAGCTGGAGCCCCGGCTCCTACGAGCAGTACTTC. It specifies CASSWSPGSYEQYF.

The V call is TRBV10-1, the J call TRBJ2-4, with 8 bases lining up with TRBD2. Germline V lookup: CDR1 WNHNN, CDR2 SYGVQD (reference sequence). Trimming removed 5 bases from V and 8 bases from J; junction bases left unmatched: 5. The CDR3 contains 13 residues. CDR3 in DNA: TGCGCCAGCAGTCCCGGGGGGGCGGACATTCAGTACTTC. Translated, it gives CASSPGGADIQYF.

The rearrangement joins TRBV6-2 or TRBV6-3 to TRBJ1-2, with 7 bases aligning to TRBD1. CDR3 size: 15 residues. V dropped 5 bases and J dropped 0; count of bases not matched to a gene: 6. The V gene's germline CDR1 is MNHEY and CDR2 SVGEGT. The CDR3: CASSRWGQSNYGYTF. CDR3 coding DNA: TGTGCCAGCAGTCGATGGGGACAGTCTAACTATGGCTACACCTTC.

The V and J genes are TRBV10-3 and TRBJ2-6, with 11 positions matching TRBD2. Germline loops: CDR1 ENHRY, CDR2 SYGVKD. J was trimmed by 3 bases and V by 3 bases; bases with no gene match: 10. The CDR3 spans 19 residues. DNA of the CDR3: TGTGCCATCAGTGATCCCCCGGTAGCGGGGGGGCGTGGGGCCAACGTCCTGACTTTC. The encoded protein is CAISDPPVAGGRGANVLTF.

J is TRBJ2-7 and V is TRBV30, with 13 bases identical to TRBD2. With V trimmed by 0 bases and J by 4 bases, 3 bases remained unmatched. This CDR3 comprises 15 residues. The germline gives CDR1 GTSNPN, CDR2 SVGIG (reference sequence). The CDR3 DNA follows: TGTGCCTGGAGTGTACTAGCGGGGGGGTCTTACGAGCAGTACTTC. This gives the protein CAWSVLAGGSYEQYF.

This chain links TRBV19 with TRBJ1-5; 8 bases align to TRBD1. The CDR3 totals 16 residues. The germline V gene encodes CDR1 LNHDA and CDR2 SQIVND (reference sequence). With 3 bases clipped from V and 3 bases from J, the junction kept 7 bases outside the gene matches. Here the CDR3 DNA reads TGTGCCAGTAGTATCCCCGGGACAGGTTTCAATCAGCCCCAGCATTTT. It specifies CASSIPGTGFNQPQHF.

This chain joins TRBV6-6 and TRBJ2-7; 7 bases map to TRBD2. V lost 4 bases and J lost 2; bases outside the gene matches: 8. This CDR3 spans 15 amino acids. Germline CDR1 and CDR2: MNHNY and SVGAGI (reference sequence). The CDR3 DNA sequence: TGTGCCAGCAGTTTCATATTCGGACTAGCCTACGAGCAGTACTTC. Amino acid sequence: CASSFIFGLAYEQYF.

The V and J genes are TRBV7-2 and TRBJ2-7; 11 bases fit TRBD1. This CDR3 contains 15 residues. CDR1 and CDR2 (germline): SGHTA, FQGNSA. Trimming at V came to 0 bases and at J to 3 bases, leaving 1 base not matched to a gene. DNA of the CDR3: TGTGCCAGCAGCTTAGCGGACAGGGGGCACTACGAGCAGTACTTC. It translates to CASSLADRGHYEQYF.

The chain recombines TRBV7-9 with TRBJ1-1, with 7 bases aligning to TRBD1. Germline lookup yields CDR1 SEHNR and CDR2 FQNEAQ (reference sequence). This CDR3 comprises 12 residues. J lost 8 bases, V lost 3 bases, and 3 bases had no gene match. The CDR3 nucleotides are TGTGCCAGCAGCTTCACAGGGGCGGAAGCTTTCTTT. This codes for CASSFTGAEAFF.

This rearrangement joins TRBV11-3 to TRBJ2-5, with D maybe TRBD1 (6 bases). Per the germline V gene, CDR1 is SGHNT and CDR2 is YENEEA. Trimming shortened V by 2 bases and J by 2 bases, and 12 bases separated the two germline ends. This CDR3 has 15 residues. The CDR3 DNA sequence: TGTGCCAGCAGCTTAACAGGGTTTGGGCAAGAGACCCAGTACTTC. Translation gives CASSLTGFGQETQYF.

The chain combines TRBV7-8 with TRBJ2-3; 9 bases are shared with TRBD2. The J segment lost 5 bases and the V segment lost 3 bases, leaving 12 bases of the junction unmatched. This CDR3 region has 17 residues. The V gene's germline CDR1 is SGHVS and CDR2 FQNEAQ. The CDR3 DNA reads as TGTGCCAGCAGCTTTTTCCCCGGGACTAGCATGATAGATACGCAGTATTTT. As protein: CASSFFPGTSMIDTQYF.

The rearrangement uses TRBV27 and TRBJ2-2, with D uncertain. The CDR3 has 13 amino acids. In germline, CDR1 is MNHEY, CDR2 SMNVEV (reference sequence). Trimming took off 2 bases at V and 7 bases at J, with 8 bases between the two ends. This chain's CDR3 is CASSLDTGGELFF. The CDR3 DNA follows: TGTGCCAGCAGTTTAGACACTGGCGGGGAGCTGTTTTTT.

The chain is built from TRBV2 and TRBJ1-1, with D tentatively TRBD1 (5 bases). The V gene lost 0 bases and the J gene lost 3 bases, with 14 bases spanning the gap. Germline V gives CDR1 SNHLY, CDR2 FYNNEI. The CDR3 loop spans 16 amino acids. CDR3 in amino acids: CASSEALGKGDTEAFF. The CDR3 region has the DNA TGTGCCAGCAGTGAAGCGCTGGGTAAAGGGGACACTGAAGCTTTCTTT. Together with reference TRBV2 and TRBJ1-1, the CDR3 gives the full variable domain: EPEVTQTPSHQVTQMGQEVILRCVPISNHLYFYWYRQILGQKVEFLVSFYNNEISEKSEIFDDQFSVERPDGSNFTLKIRSTKLEDSAMYFCASSEALGKGDTEAFFGQGTRLTVV.

This chain connects TRBV10-3 to TRBJ1-1, with 8 bases matching TRBD1. Germline CDR1 and CDR2: ENHRY and SYGVKD. The V and J ends lost 6 bases and 4 bases, in that order; junction bases with no gene match: 10. CDR3 size: 15 residues. CDR3 DNA: TGTGCCATCAGACTCAGACAGGGGATGGGCACTGAAGCTTTCTTT. It yields the protein CAIRLRQGMGTEAFF.

This chain joins TRBV24-1 and TRBJ1-4; 8 nucleotides align to TRBD1. Germline loops: CDR1 KGHDR, CDR2 SFDVKD. V dropped 4 bases and J dropped 8; count of bases not matched to a gene: 5. The CDR3 runs to 14 residues. The DNA of the CDR3 is TGTGCCACCAGTGAAACGGACAGGGAGGAAAAACTGTTTTTT. It codes for CATSETDREEKLFF.

The chain joins TRBV30 to TRBJ1-2; no reliable D call. Germline CDR1 is GTSNPN and CDR2 is SVGIG (reference sequence). V gave up 4 bases and J gave up 0 bases, with 6 bases separating them. The CDR3 totals 12 residues. This CDR3 is CAWNAANYGYTF. CDR3 DNA sequence: TGTGCCTGGAATGCAGCTAACTATGGCTACACCTTC.

The genes are TRBV5-6 and TRBJ2-3; TRBD1 aligns across 7 bases. Germline assignment: CDR1 SGHDT and CDR2 YYEEEE. With 2 bases clipped from V and 1 base from J, the junction kept 4 bases outside the gene matches. The CDR3 loop spans 15 amino acids. The CDR3 reads CASSFQGVGTDTQYF. The CDR3 DNA reads TGTGCCAGCAGCTTTCAGGGGGTTGGCACAGATACGCAGTATTTT.

The chain combines TRBV18 with TRBJ2-7, with D unclear. From germline, CDR1 is KGHSH and CDR2 LQKENI. Trimming removed 2 bases from V and 0 bases from J, with 11 bases in between. This CDR3 spans 15 amino acids. CDR3 amino acids: CASSPVTGSSYEQYF. CDR3 nucleotide sequence: TGTGCCAGCTCACCAGTGACTGGAAGCTCCTACGAGCAGTACTTC.